The clone carrying this T cell receptor beta chain was counted only a few times. The data derive from a study of blood T cell repertoires in COVID-19. Here immunoSEQ multiplex PCR was the method, and the copy in TCRdb shows in-frame clones only, minus some. The table records 270,000 or so clones, more than 70% of them present only once. Sequences were obtained from peripheral blood. The clonotype was recovered from a woman between 18 and 29 years old with acute or convalescent COVID-19.

The CDR3 reads CASSESSVGLAGYNEQFF. The CDR3 bases are TGTGCCAGCAGTGAATCTTCGGTAGGGCTAGCGGGTTACAATGAGCAGTTCTTC. The J gene is TRBJ2-1, the V gene TRBV25-1; TRBD2 agrees at 8 bases. V trimming: 1 base; J trimming: 4 bases; junction bases outside the gene matches: 12. The V gene's germline CDR1 is MGHDK and CDR2 SYGVNS. CDR3 size: 18 residues.